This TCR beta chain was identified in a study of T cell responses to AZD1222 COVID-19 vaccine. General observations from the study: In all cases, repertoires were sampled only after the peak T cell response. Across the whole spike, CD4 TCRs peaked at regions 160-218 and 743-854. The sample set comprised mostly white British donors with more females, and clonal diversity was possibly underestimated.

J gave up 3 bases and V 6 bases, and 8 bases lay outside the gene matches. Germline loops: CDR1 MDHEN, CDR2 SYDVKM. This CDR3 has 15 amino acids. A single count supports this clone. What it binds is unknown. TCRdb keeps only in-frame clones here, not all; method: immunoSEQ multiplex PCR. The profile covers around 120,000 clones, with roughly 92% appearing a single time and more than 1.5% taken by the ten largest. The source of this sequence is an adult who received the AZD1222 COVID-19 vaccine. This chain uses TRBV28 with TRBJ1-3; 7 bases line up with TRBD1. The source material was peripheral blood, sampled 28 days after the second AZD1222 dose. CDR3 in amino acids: CASSLGTAFGNTIYF. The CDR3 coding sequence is TGTGCCAGCAGCCTAGGGACAGCCTTTGGAAACACCATATATTTT.